This T cell receptor (beta chain) was sequenced during a study of blood T cell repertoires in COVID-19. Germline CDR1 and CDR2: GTSNPN and SVGIG (reference sequence). After removal of 5 bases from V and 8 bases from J, the junction contained 11 bases not matched to a gene. The CDR3 loop spans 14 amino acids. Profiled with immunoSEQ multiplex PCR; TCRdb holds only in-frame clones, not every one. The repertoire has around 480,000 clones, around 88% of them found once; the top ten carry roughly 12%. The TCR originated in a woman aged 50 to 60 with COVID-19, enrolled during active disease. The material sequenced was peripheral blood. This chain joins TRBV30 and TRBJ1-4; 7 positions match TRBD1. The CDR3 nucleotides read TGTGCCTGGGGGGGACGGACAGGCGCCGAAAAACTGTTTTTT. It is translated as CAWGGRTGAEKLFF.